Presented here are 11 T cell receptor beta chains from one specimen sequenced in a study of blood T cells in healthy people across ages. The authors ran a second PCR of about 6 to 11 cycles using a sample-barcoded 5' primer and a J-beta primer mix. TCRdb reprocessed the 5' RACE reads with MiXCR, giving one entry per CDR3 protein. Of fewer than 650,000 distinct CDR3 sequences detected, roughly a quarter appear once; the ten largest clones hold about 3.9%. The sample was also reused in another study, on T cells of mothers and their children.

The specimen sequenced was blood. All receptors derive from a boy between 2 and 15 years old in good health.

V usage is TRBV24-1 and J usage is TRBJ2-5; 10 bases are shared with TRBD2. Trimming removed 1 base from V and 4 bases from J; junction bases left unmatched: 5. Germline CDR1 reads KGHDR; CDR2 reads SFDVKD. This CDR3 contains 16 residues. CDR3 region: CATSDFSSSGRETQYF. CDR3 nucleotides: TGTGCCACCAGTGATTTCTCCTCTAGCGGGAGAGAGACCCAGTACTTC.

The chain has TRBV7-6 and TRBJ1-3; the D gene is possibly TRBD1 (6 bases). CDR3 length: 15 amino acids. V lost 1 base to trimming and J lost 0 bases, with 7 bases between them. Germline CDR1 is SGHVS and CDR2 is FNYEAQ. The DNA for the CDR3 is TGTGCCAGCAGCTTAGACAGGGACTCTGGAAACACCATATATTTT. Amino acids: CASSLDRDSGNTIYF.

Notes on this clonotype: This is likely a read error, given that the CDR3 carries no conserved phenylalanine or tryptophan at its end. The chain's CDR3 is CSAPRTSGYNEQFI. Written as DNA, the CDR3 is TGCAGTGCCCCACGGACTAGCGGATACAATGAGCAGTTCATC. This chain links TRBV20-1 with TRBJ2-1; TRBD2 matches at 10 bases. There are 14 residues in the CDR3. V lost 6 bases to trimming and J lost 4 bases; unmatched junction nucleotides: 6. Germline values: CDR1 DFQATT, CDR2 SNEGSKA (reference sequence).

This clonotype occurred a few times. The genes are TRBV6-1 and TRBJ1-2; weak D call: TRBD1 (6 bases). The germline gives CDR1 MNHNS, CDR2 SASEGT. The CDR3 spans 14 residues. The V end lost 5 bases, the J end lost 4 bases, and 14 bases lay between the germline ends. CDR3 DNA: TGTGCCAGCAGTACAGGGACCTGGGGCTATGGCTACACCTTC. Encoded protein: CASSTGTWGYGYTF.

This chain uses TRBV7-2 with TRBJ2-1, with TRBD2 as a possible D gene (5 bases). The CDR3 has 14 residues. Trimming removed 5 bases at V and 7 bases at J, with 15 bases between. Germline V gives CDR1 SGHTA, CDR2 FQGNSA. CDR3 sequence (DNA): TGTGCCAGCAGCCCCCCGTGGACGGGGAATGAGCAGTTCTTC. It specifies CASSPPWTGNEQFF.

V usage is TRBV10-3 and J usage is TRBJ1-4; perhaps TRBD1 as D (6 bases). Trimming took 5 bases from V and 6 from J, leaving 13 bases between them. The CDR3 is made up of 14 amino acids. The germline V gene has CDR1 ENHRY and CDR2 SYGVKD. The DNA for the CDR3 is TGTGCCATCAGTACGCAGGGGCCGGATGAAAAACTGTTTTTT. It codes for CAISTQGPDEKLFF.

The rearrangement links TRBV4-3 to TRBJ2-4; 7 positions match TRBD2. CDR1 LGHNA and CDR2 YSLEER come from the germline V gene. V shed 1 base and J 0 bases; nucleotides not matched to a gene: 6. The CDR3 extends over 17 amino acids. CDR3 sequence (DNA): TGCGCCAGCAGCCAAGTGCTCCTAGCGGCAGCCAAAAACATTCAGTACTTC. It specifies CASSQVLLAAAKNIQYF.

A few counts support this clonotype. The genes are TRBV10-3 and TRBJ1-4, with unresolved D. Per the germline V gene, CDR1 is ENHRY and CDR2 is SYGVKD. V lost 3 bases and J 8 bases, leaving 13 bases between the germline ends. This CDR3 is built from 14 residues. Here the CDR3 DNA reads TGTGCCATCAGTGATGGAAGGAATGGCGAAAAACTGTTTTTT. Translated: CAISDGRNGEKLFF.

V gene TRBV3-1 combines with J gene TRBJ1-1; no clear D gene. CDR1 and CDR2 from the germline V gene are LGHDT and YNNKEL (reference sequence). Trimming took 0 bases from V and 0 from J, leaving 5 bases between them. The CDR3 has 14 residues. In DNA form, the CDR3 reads TGTGCCAGCAGCCAAGATCAGGTGAACACTGAAGCTTTCTTT. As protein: CASSQDQVNTEAFF.

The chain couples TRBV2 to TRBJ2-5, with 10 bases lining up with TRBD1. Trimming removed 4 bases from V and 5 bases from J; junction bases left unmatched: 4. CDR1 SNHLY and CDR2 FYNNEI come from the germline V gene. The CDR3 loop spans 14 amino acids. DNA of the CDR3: TGTGCCAGCAGTGGACAGGGGGCGCGGGAGACCCAGTACTTC. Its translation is CASSGQGARETQYF.

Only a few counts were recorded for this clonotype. CDR3 bases: TGCAGCGTGGTAGGGGCAGCTGATCCCGATGGCTACACCTTC. Its translation: CSVVGAADPDGYTF. The V and J genes are TRBV29-1 and TRBJ1-2, with a weak D call TRBD1 (5 bases). The germline V and J ends were trimmed by 6 bases and 6 bases, with 20 bases remaining between them. CDR1 is SQVTM, CDR2 ANQGSEA, per germline. This CDR3 contains 14 residues.